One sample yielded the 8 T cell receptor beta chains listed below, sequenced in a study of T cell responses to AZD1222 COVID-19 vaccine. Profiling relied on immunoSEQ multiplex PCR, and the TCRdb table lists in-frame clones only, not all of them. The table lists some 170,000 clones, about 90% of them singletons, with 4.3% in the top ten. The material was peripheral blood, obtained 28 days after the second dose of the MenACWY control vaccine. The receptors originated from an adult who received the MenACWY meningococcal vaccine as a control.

In DNA form, the CDR3 reads TGTGCCAGCTACAAGATGGCGGGAGGGTACAATGAGCAGTTCTTC. Translating it yields CASYKMAGGYNEQFF. V gene TRBV6-5 combines with J gene TRBJ2-1; 9 positions agree with TRBD2. Germline CDR1 MNHEY, CDR2 SVGAGI. The CDR3 runs to 15 residues. The V segment lost 8 bases and the J segment 4 bases; nucleotides outside the gene matches: 9.

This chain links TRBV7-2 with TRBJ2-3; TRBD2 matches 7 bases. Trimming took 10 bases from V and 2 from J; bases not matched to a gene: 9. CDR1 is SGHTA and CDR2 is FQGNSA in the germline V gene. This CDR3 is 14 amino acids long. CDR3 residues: CATRPSGITDTQYF. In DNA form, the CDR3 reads TGTGCCACCAGACCTAGCGGAATCACAGATACGCAGTATTTT.

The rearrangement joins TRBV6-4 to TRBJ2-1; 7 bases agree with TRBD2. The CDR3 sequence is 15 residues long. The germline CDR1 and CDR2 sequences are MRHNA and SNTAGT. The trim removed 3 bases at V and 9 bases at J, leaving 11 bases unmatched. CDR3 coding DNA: TGTGCCAGCAGTGAGGGGGGAGGGCCTCCCCTTGAGCAGTTCTTC. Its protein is CASSEGGGPPLEQFF.

CDR3 loop: CASSFTGGPYEQYF. CDR3 DNA sequence: TGTGCCAGCAGCTTCACGGGAGGGCCCTACGAGCAGTACTTC. The chain is built from TRBV7-2 and TRBJ2-7; 8 nucleotides agree with TRBD2. This CDR3 is built from 14 residues. Germline V lookup: CDR1 SGHTA, CDR2 FQGNSA. The trim removed 3 bases at V and 2 bases at J, leaving 3 bases unmatched.

This CDR3 reads CASSESGAESNQPQHF. For the CDR3, the DNA is TGTGCCAGCAGTGAATCCGGGGCAGAGAGCAATCAGCCCCAGCATTTT. The chain links TRBV25-1 to TRBJ1-5; tentative D call: TRBD1 (5 bases). This CDR3 is built from 16 residues. Trimming removed 1 base at V and 1 base at J, with 11 bases between. The germline gives CDR1 MGHDK, CDR2 SYGVNS. Full variable domain (outside the CDR3, taken from reference TRBV25-1 and TRBJ1-5): EADIYQTPRYLVIGTGKKITLECSQTMGHDKMYWYQQDPGMELHLIHYSYGVNSTEKGDLSSESTVSRIRTEHFPLTLESARPSHTSQYLCASSESGAESNQPQHFGDGTRLSIL.

CDR3 DNA: TGTGCCAGCAGTGAACAGGGGAACACTGAAGCTTTCTTT. Amino acid sequence: CASSEQGNTEAFF. The chain couples TRBV25-1 to TRBJ1-1; possible D gene TRBD1, 5 bases. The CDR3 is 13 amino acids. The germline gives CDR1 MGHDK, CDR2 SYGVNS. V gave up 2 bases and J gave up 1 base, with 5 bases separating them.

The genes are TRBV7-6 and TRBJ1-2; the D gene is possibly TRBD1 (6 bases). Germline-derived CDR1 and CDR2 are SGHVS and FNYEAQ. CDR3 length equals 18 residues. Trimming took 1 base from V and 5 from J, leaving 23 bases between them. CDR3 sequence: CASSLGSPLQGAPYGYTF. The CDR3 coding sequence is TGTGCCAGCAGCTTAGGGTCCCCCCTACAGGGAGCCCCATATGGCTACACCTTC.

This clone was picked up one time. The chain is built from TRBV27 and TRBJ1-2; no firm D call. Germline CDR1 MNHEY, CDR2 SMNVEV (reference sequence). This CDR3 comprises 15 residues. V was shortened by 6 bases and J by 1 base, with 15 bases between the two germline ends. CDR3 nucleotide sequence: TGTGCCAGCAGCCTTCGGTCTCCTCTTAACTATGGCTACACCTTC. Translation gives CASSLRSPLNYGYTF.